One and the same sample provided the 26 T cell receptor beta chains below, sequenced in a study of shared clonotypes between healthy human individuals (dated by TCRdb to the early 2020s). The library came from the immunoSEQ multiplex PCR assay. Held by TCRdb, this immuneACCESS table contains in-frame sequences only and omits some clones. Under half of the omission traces to an unresolved V gene where checked; the cause of the rest is unknown. Counted in this sample were 2 million to 2.5 million clones; under 95% of them appeared once. The ten largest clones represent 1.5% to 2% of the sample. CD8 naive samples were CD45RO-negative cells positively selected for CCR7, giving a CD45RA+CCR7+ population that excluded TemRA cells. The sample consisted of naive CD8+ T cells from PBMCs. The sample's cell subset or site, from its label and the paper: CD45RA+CCR7+. These receptors all come from a man aged 18 to 35 in good health. Some clones in this sample may be carry-over from other donors' samples.

The J gene is TRBJ2-5, the V gene TRBV27; D perhaps matches TRBD1 (5 bases). Near its end, the DNA agrees better with TRBJ2-7, so the J call may be wrong. The germline CDR1 and CDR2 sequences are MNHEY and SMNVEV (reference sequence). The CDR3 contains 11 residues. The CDR3 coding sequence is TGTGCCAGCCTCCAGGGCCACGAGCAGTACTTC. This encodes CASLQGHEQYF.

This clone was seen only once. The sample contains more than one DNA sequence encoding this CDR3. The chain has TRBV5-1 and TRBJ1-1, with D possibly matching TRBD1 (6 bases). This CDR3 spans 13 amino acids. The germline CDR1 and CDR2 sequences are SGHRS and YFSETQ. The V gene lost 1 base and the J gene lost 7 bases, with 11 bases spanning the gap. CDR3 DNA: TGCGCCAGCAGCTTGAGGGCAGGGGTTGAAGCTTTCTTT. This encodes CASSLRAGVEAFF.

The CDR3 sequence is CASSFWRTPNNEQFF. The CDR3 DNA reads as TGTGCCAGCAGCTTTTGGCGGACCCCAAACAATGAGCAGTTCTTC. The chain links TRBV5-6 to TRBJ2-1; D gene ambiguous. This CDR3 spans 15 amino acids. CDR1 is SGHDT, CDR2 YYEEEE, per germline. Trimming removed 2 bases from V and 5 bases from J, with 14 bases in between.

V gene TRBV28 combines with J gene TRBJ1-2, with D possibly TRBD1 on 5 matching bases. Germline V gives CDR1 MDHEN, CDR2 SYDVKM. CDR3 size: 15 residues. V lost 7 bases to trimming and J lost 4 bases, with 19 bases between them. The CDR3 nucleotides are TGTGCCAGCACCTCCAACTGGGGCAGCCTCTATGGCTACACCTTC. It encodes CASTSNWGSLYGYTF.

The chain recombines TRBV11-2 with TRBJ1-1, with D hard to call. The CDR3 loop spans 12 amino acids. Germline CDR1 and CDR2: SGHAT and FQNNGV. V was clipped by 1 base and J by 6 bases, with 6 bases between them. The CDR3: CASSLGSAEAFF. The CDR3 coding sequence is TGTGCCAGCAGCTTAGGGTCAGCTGAAGCTTTCTTT.

The chain links TRBV9 to TRBJ1-1; D is undetermined. Germline loops: CDR1 SGDLS, CDR2 YYNGEE. The CDR3 contains 14 residues. V shed 4 bases and J shed 1 base, with 11 bases lying between them. The CDR3 bases are TGTGCCAGCAGCCTTAGGGATGGGAACACTGAAGCTTTCTTT. Translation: CASSLRDGNTEAFF.

This sequence joins TRBV5-1 and TRBJ2-7; TRBD2 agrees at 11 bases. Trimming cost V 4 bases and J 6 bases; bases outside gene matches: 9. Germline CDR1 SGHRS, CDR2 YFSETQ. The CDR3 spans 15 residues. The CDR3 protein is CASSLLAGGPPEQYF. The CDR3 DNA reads TGCGCCAGCAGCCTGTTAGCGGGAGGGCCCCCCGAGCAGTACTTC.

Concerning this clone: Distinct nucleotide sequences in the sample also encode this CDR3. The genes are TRBV5-6 and TRBJ2-3; 7 bases fit TRBD2. V was pared by 0 bases and J by 0 bases, with 1 base of the junction left unmatched. CDR3 length equals 15 residues. CDR1 is SGHDT and CDR2 is YYEEEE in the germline V gene. The CDR3 reads CASSLAGGSTDTQYF. For the CDR3, the DNA is TGTGCCAGCAGCTTGGCCGGGGGGAGCACAGATACGCAGTATTTT. The entire variable domain, with the rest obtained from reference TRBV5-6 and TRBJ2-3, is as follows: DAGVTQSPTHLIKTRGQQVTLRCSPKSGHDTVSWYQQALGQGPQFIFQYYEEEERQRGNFPDRFSGHQFPNYSSELNVNALLLGDSALYLCASSLAGGSTDTQYFGPGTRLTVL.

The V call is TRBV28, the J call TRBJ2-7, with D tentatively TRBD1 (6 bases). With 5 bases removed from V and 3 bases from J, the gap between germline ends came to 17 bases. Germline V CDR1 and CDR2: MDHEN, SYDVKM. This CDR3 has 15 residues. The CDR3 loop reads CASSRPYRDFYEQYF. CDR3 DNA sequence: TGTGCCAGCAGTCGACCCTACAGGGATTTCTACGAGCAGTACTTC.

As DNA, the CDR3 is TGCAGCGCCCCGGGACAGAACACCGGGGAGCTGTTTTTT. This gives the protein CSAPGQNTGELFF. The J gene is TRBJ2-2, the V gene TRBV29-1; D perhaps matches TRBD1 (6 bases). V was clipped by 7 bases and J by 1 base, with 10 bases between them. The CDR3 is made up of 13 amino acids. From germline, CDR1 is SQVTM and CDR2 ANQGSEA.

A single count supports this clone. The J gene is TRBJ1-5, the V gene TRBV9; the D gene is possibly TRBD1 (5 bases). Trimming removed 0 bases from V and 6 bases from J, with 7 bases in between. This CDR3 has 13 amino acids. CDR1 and CDR2 from the germline V gene are SGDLS and YYNGEE. In nucleotides, the CDR3 is TGTGCCAGCAGCGTAGGGGGCAGTCAGCCCCAGCATTTT. Its protein is CASSVGGSQPQHF.

The chain combines TRBV11-3 with TRBJ2-7; D possibly matches TRBD1 or TRBD2 (5 bases each). V lost 1 base and J 4 bases, leaving 11 bases between the germline ends. The CDR3 runs to 14 residues. Germline V gene lookup returns CDR1 SGHNT and CDR2 YENEEA. The CDR3 sequence is CASSLGGIGYEQYF. As DNA, the CDR3 is TGTGCCAGCAGCTTAGGGGGGATCGGGTACGAGCAGTACTTC. The variable domain in full, with the rest retrieved from reference TRBV11-3 and TRBJ2-7, is EAGVVQSPRYKIIEKKQPVAFWCNPISGHNTLYWYLQNLGQGPELLIRYENEEAVDDSQLPKDRFSAERLKGVDSTLKIQPAELGDSAVYLCASSLGGIGYEQYFGPGTRLTVT.

The V gene is TRBV27, the J gene TRBJ2-1; D possibly corresponds to TRBD2 (5 bases). The V end was cut by 6 bases, the J end by 3 bases, with 6 bases between. The length of the CDR3 is 12 residues. CDR1 and CDR2 from the germline V gene are MNHEY and SMNVEV (reference sequence). CDR3 residues: CASRDYYNEQFF. CDR3 DNA sequence: TGTGCCAGCAGAGACTACTACAATGAGCAGTTCTTC.

This sequence joins TRBV28 and TRBJ1-1; D call uncertain. Germline CDR1 is MDHEN and CDR2 is SYDVKM. Trimming shortened V by 3 bases and J by 1 base, and 9 bases separated the two germline ends. CDR3 length equals 14 residues. This chain's CDR3 is CASSFSSPNTEAFF. CDR3 sequence (DNA): TGTGCCAGCAGTTTTTCGTCCCCGAACACTGAAGCTTTCTTT.

This clone appeared a single time. This chain links TRBV9 with TRBJ1-1; possible D gene TRBD1, 6 bases. Germline values: CDR1 SGDLS, CDR2 YYNGEE. The CDR3 sequence is 12 residues long. Trimming left V 4 bases short and J 11 bases short, with 15 bases between. The CDR3 nucleotides are TGTGCCAGCAGCCCCGGGGCCCAGGGGGCTTTCTTT. Residues: CASSPGAQGAFF. Using reference TRBV9 and TRBJ1-1 for the parts outside the CDR3, the full variable domain is DSGVTQTPKHLITATGQRVTLRCSPRSGDLSVYWYQQSLDQGLQFLIQYYNGEERAKGNILERFSAQQFPDLHSELNLSSLELGDSALYFCASSPGAQGAFFGQGTRLTVV.

The rearrangement uses TRBV7-9 and TRBJ2-5; D gene ambiguous. V was pared by 5 bases and J by 0 bases, with 13 bases between. Germline CDR1 and CDR2: SEHNR and FQNEAQ (reference sequence). There are 15 residues in the CDR3. CDR3 sequence: CASSPSVVHQETQYF. The CDR3 bases are TGTGCCAGCAGCCCCTCAGTGGTACACCAAGAGACCCAGTACTTC.

Comments on this clone: The sample holds other DNA sequences that translate to the same CDR3. This chain connects TRBV7-9 to TRBJ2-7; D is uncertain. Trimming shortened V by 1 base and J by 3 bases, and 4 bases separated the two germline ends. The germline gives CDR1 SEHNR, CDR2 FQNEAQ (reference sequence). The CDR3 covers 12 residues. In DNA form, the CDR3 reads TGTGCCAGCAGCTTAGTTAGCTACGAGCAGTACTTC. Its protein is CASSLVSYEQYF. The variable domain in full, with the rest retrieved from reference TRBV7-9 and TRBJ2-7, is DTGVSQNPRHKITKRGQNVTFRCDPISEHNRLYWYRQTLGQGPEFLTYFQNEAQLEKSRLLSDRFSAERPKGSFSTLEIQRTEQGDSAMYLCASSLVSYEQYFGPGTRLTVT.

This clone was recorded only once. The chain has TRBV28 and TRBJ2-3; 10 bases match TRBD2. The CDR3 length is 18 residues. The germline V gene has CDR1 MDHEN and CDR2 SYDVKM. V trimming: 6 bases; J trimming: 7 bases; junction bases outside the gene matches: 19. DNA of the CDR3: TGTGCCAGCAGCCATCCCCCTAGCGGGAGAAAATTTGCAAATACGCAGTATTTT. This sequence encodes CASSHPPSGRKFANTQYF.

This clone was detected once. The V gene is TRBV10-3, the J gene TRBJ1-2; the D gene is possibly TRBD1 (5 bases). The V end lost 3 bases, the J end lost 5 bases, and 19 bases lay between the germline ends. Germline V lookup: CDR1 ENHRY, CDR2 SYGVKD. The CDR3 covers 16 residues. Written as DNA, the CDR3 is TGTGCCATCAGTGACGGTCGACAGCCTTTGGAGTATGGCTACACCTTC. It codes for CAISDGRQPLEYGYTF.

The rearrangement links TRBV7-9 to TRBJ1-2; D is uncertain. CDR1 is SEHNR and CDR2 is FQNEAQ in the germline V gene (reference sequence). V lost 2 bases, J lost 8 bases, and 15 bases lay in between. The CDR3 contains 14 residues. The CDR3 protein is CASSLLPSIRGYTF. CDR3 bases: TGTGCCAGCAGCTTACTTCCAAGCATCCGGGGCTACACCTTC. The whole variable domain, filled in from reference TRBV7-9 and TRBJ1-2, reads DTGVSQNPRHKITKRGQNVTFRCDPISEHNRLYWYRQTLGQGPEFLTYFQNEAQLEKSRLLSDRFSAERPKGSFSTLEIQRTEQGDSAMYLCASSLLPSIRGYTFGSGTRLTVV.

The V gene is TRBV15, the J gene TRBJ2-7; 11 bases line up with TRBD2. CDR3 length: 16 residues. With V trimmed by 5 bases and J by 3 bases, 9 bases remained unmatched. The V gene's germline CDR1 is LNHNV and CDR2 YYDKDF (reference sequence). CDR3 DNA sequence: TGTGCCACCAGCCCGAACCCACTAGCGGGAGTCTACGAGCAGTACTTC. Translation gives CATSPNPLAGVYEQYF.

V gene TRBV18 combines with J gene TRBJ2-1, with D tentatively TRBD2 (6 bases). V was cut by 3 bases and J by 8 bases, with 14 bases left in between. The CDR3 covers 14 residues. CDR1 is KGHSH and CDR2 is LQKENI in the germline V gene. The CDR3 region is CASSPPLAWHEQFF. The CDR3 bases are TGTGCCAGCTCACCGCCCCTAGCGTGGCATGAGCAGTTCTTC.

The rearrangement links TRBV25-1 to TRBJ2-7; D is uncertain. V lost 3 bases and J lost 6, with 12 bases in between. This CDR3 comprises 13 residues. The germline CDR1 and CDR2 sequences are MGHDK and SYGVNS. CDR3 in DNA: TGTGCCAGCAGTGATCGCGGCCTCCTCGAGCAGTACTTC. Amino acids: CASSDRGLLEQYF.

The table lists this clone with a count of one. V usage is TRBV27 and J usage is TRBJ2-3; D not certain. With 5 bases removed from V and 3 bases from J, the gap between germline ends came to 15 bases. Germline CDR1 reads MNHEY; CDR2 reads SMNVEV (reference sequence). The CDR3 sequence is 15 residues long. The CDR3 spells CASSPGPLGTDTQYF. The CDR3 DNA reads TGTGCCAGCAGTCCGGGCCCTTTGGGGACAGATACGCAGTATTTT.

The chain uses TRBV7-9 and TRBJ1-1; D unresolved. Germline CDR1 reads SEHNR; CDR2 reads FQNEAQ (reference sequence). The CDR3 extends over 13 amino acids. V was shortened by 5 bases and J by 4 bases, with 11 bases between the two germline ends. CDR3 residues: CASSHGPSTEAFF. In nucleotides, the CDR3 is TGTGCCAGCAGCCATGGTCCATCCACTGAAGCTTTCTTT. Drawing the rest from reference TRBV7-9 and TRBJ1-1, the complete variable domain is DTGVSQNPRHKITKRGQNVTFRCDPISEHNRLYWYRQTLGQGPEFLTYFQNEAQLEKSRLLSDRFSAERPKGSFSTLEIQRTEQGDSAMYLCASSHGPSTEAFFGQGTRLTVV.

The rearrangement links TRBV4-1 to TRBJ2-2; 8 bases are shared with TRBD1. Germline assignment: CDR1 MGHRA and CDR2 YSYEKL. The V segment lost 5 bases and the J segment 6 bases; nucleotides outside the gene matches: 11. The CDR3 runs to 16 residues. CDR3 in amino acids: CASSSLVAGGPGELFF. DNA of the CDR3: TGCGCCAGCAGCTCACTCGTGGCAGGGGGCCCCGGGGAGCTGTTTTTT.